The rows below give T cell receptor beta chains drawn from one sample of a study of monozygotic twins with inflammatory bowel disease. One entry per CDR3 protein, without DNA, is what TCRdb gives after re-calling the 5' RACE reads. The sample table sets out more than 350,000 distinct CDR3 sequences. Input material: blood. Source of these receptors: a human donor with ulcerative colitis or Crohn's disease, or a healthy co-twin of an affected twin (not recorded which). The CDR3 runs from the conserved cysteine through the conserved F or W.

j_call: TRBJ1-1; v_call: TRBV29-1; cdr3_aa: CSVEKDISNTEAFF
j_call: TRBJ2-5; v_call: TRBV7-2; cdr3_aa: CASSYSGQGETQYF
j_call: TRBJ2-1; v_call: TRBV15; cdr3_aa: CATQLGGNEQFF
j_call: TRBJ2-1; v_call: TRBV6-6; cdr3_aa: CASSYSPLYNEQFF
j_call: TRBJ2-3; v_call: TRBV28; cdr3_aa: CASNKRSGSRSTDTQYF
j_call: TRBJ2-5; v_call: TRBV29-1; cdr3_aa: CSARFNGPQETQYF
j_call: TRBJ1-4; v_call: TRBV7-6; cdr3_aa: CASSFGGTGLWGEKLFF
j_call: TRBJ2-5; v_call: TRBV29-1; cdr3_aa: CSVIRDRAFLAVGETQYF
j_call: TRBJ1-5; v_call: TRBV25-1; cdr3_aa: CASSESGNHQPQHF
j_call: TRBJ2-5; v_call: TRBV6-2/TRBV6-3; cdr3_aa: CASSYETGAGTLRRQETQYF
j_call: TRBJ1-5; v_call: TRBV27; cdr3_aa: CASSLSRGNQPQHF
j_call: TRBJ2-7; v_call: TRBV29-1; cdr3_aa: CSVEAGTYEQYF
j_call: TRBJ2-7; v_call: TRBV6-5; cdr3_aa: CASSSPGGGEQYF
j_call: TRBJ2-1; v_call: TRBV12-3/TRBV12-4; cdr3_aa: CASSPGARRNNEQFF
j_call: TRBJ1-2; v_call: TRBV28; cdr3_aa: CASSLYGVNGYTF
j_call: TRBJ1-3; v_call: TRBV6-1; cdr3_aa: CASRSDQAGNTIYF
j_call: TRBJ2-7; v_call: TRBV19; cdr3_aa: CASSSFGGPYEQYF
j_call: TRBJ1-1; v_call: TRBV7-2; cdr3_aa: CASSSQGNTEAFF
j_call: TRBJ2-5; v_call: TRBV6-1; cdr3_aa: CASNGRIQETQYF
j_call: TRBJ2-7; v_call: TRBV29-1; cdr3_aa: CSVEPDGPNEQYF
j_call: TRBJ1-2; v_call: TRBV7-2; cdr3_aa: CASSLAGGFGYTF
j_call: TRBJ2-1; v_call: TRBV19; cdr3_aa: CASSNGDYYNEQFF